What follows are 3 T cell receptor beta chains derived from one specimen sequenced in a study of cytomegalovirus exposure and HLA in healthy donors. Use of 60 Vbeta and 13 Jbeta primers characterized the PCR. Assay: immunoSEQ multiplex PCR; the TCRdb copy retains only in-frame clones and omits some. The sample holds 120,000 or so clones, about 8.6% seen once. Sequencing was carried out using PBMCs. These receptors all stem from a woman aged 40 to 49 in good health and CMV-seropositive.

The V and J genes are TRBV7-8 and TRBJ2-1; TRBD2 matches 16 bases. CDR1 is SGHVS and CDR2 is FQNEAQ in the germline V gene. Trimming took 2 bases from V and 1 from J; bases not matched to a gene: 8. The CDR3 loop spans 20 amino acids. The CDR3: CASSLPGTSGGDGSYNEQFF. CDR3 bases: TGTGCCAGCAGCTTACCCGGGACTAGCGGGGGGGATGGGTCCTACAATGAGCAGTTCTTC.

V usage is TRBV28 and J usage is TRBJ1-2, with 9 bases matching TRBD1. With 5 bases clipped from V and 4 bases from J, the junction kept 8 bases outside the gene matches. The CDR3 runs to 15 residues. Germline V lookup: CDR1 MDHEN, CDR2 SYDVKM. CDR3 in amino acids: CASSLERTGVYGYTF. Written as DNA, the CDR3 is TGTGCCAGCAGTCTGGAGAGGACAGGGGTCTATGGCTACACCTTC.

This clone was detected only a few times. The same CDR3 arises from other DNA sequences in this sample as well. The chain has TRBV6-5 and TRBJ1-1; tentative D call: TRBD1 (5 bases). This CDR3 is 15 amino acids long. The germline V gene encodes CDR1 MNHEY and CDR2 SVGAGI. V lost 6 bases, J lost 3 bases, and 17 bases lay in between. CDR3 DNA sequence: TGTGCCAGCAGCAGGACATACCCCCCCCACACTGAAGCTTTCTTT. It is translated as CASSRTYPPHTEAFF.